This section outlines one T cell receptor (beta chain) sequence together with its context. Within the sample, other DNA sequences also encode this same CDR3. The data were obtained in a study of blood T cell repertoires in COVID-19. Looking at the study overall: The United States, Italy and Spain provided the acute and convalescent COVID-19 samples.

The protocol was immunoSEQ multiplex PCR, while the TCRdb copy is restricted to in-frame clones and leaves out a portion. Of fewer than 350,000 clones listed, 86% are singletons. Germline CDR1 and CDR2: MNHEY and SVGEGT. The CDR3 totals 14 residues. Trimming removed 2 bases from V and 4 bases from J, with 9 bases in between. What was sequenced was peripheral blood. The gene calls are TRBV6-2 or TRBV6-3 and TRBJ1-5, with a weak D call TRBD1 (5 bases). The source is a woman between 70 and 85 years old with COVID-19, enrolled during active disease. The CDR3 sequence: CASSYRQGNQPQHF. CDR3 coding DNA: TGTGCCAGCAGTTACCGCCAGGGAAATCAGCCCCAGCATTTT.